This TCR beta chain is from a study of type 1 and type 2 diabetes patients. Study at large: The cohort mixed type 1 diabetes, type 2 diabetes and nondiabetic donors. Across the study, about 20 million paired-end reads were produced. From PBMCs, CD4+ and CD8+ T cells were isolated by magnetic microbeads.

The CDR3 sequence is 13 residues long. With V trimmed by 8 bases and J by 4 bases, 3 bases remained unmatched. CDR1 MNHEY and CDR2 SVGAGI come from the germline V gene. PCR was run on genomic DNA. Amplification of the beta chain CDR3 used 30 forward and 13 reverse multiplex primers. TCRdb fed the multiplex PCR reads into MiXCR, producing one record per CDR3 protein. The sample yields under 300,000 distinct CDR3 sequences, roughly 48% seen once. Sequences were obtained from peripheral blood mononuclear cells (PBMCs). This clonotype was obtained from a man between 18 and 35 years old with type 2 diabetes. V and J are TRBV6-5 and TRBJ2-1; 9 bases match TRBD2. Here the CDR3 reads CASGTSPYNEQFF. In nucleotides, the CDR3 is TGTGCCAGCGGGACTAGCCCGTACAATGAGCAGTTCTTC.